The 32 T cell receptor beta chains below all came from one sample that was sequenced in a study of spatial heterogeneity in lung cancer. Time point here: sample taken at primary tumor resection. Unsorted whole RNA from tumor, nontumor lung or frozen PBMC underwent sequencing. MiXCR was run by TCRdb on the 5' RACE reads, yielding one entry per CDR3 protein. The sample carries roughly 23,000 distinct CDR3 sequences, about 5.1% recorded once. The specimen comprised PBMCs, sampled at surgery. The source of these receptors is a male donor with early-stage non-small cell lung cancer.

This clonotype came up many times. The rearrangement links TRBV9 to TRBJ2-7; the D is unclear. CDR1 SGDLS and CDR2 YYNGEE come from the germline V gene. V lost 0 bases and J lost 5, with 12 bases in between. This CDR3 is 14 amino acids long. The CDR3 is CASSVDTFRHEQYF. CDR3 nucleotides: TGTGCCAGCAGCGTAGATACTTTTAGGCACGAGCAGTACTTC.

This clonotype has only a few counts. A read error is possible here, since a much larger clone lies one base away. This chain uses TRBV12-3 or TRBV12-4 with TRBJ2-4, with D tentatively TRBD1 (5 bases). The CDR3 spans 15 residues. Trimming shortened V by 4 bases and J by 5 bases, and 15 bases separated the two germline ends. The CDR3 DNA sequence: TGTGCCAGCAGTTCGGACATTGCCAGCCAAAACATTCAGTACTTC. Its translation is CASSSDIASQNIQYF.

This clonotype was counted at least ten times. V is TRBV10-1 and J is TRBJ1-1; D ambiguous. CDR1 and CDR2 (germline): WNHNN, SYGVQD (reference sequence). The CDR3 covers 14 residues. Trimming took 4 bases from V and 4 from J, leaving 13 bases between them. The CDR3 DNA reads as TGCGCCAGCAGTGGGGCCCTTACGGGCACTGAAGCTTTCTTT. Translating it yields CASSGALTGTEAFF.

By proportion, this clonotype is medium-sized (0.01 to 0.1%). The chain couples TRBV6-5 to TRBJ1-6; no clear D gene. Between the trimmed V and J ends, which lost 4 bases and 13 bases, there was a span of 11 bases. Germline V gives CDR1 MNHEY, CDR2 SVGAGI. The CDR3 sequence is 12 residues long. DNA for the CDR3: TGTGCCAGCAGTTCAGGCAGCTTGCCCCTCCACTTT. Translated, it gives CASSSGSLPLHF.

This clonotype was counted ten times or more. This chain links TRBV28 with TRBJ1-2, with TRBD1 identical over 8 bases. This CDR3 region has 14 residues. Germline V gene sequence: CDR1 MDHEN, CDR2 SYDVKM. Losses at the gene ends were 4 bases for V and 8 bases for J; bases not matched to a gene: 9. This CDR3 is CASSSARTGSGYTF. CDR3 in DNA: TGTGCCAGCAGTTCCGCCCGGACAGGGAGCGGCTACACCTTC.

This clonotype was counted ten times or more. The rearrangement links TRBV7-8 to TRBJ1-2, with 10 nucleotides matching TRBD1. Germline CDR1 SGHVS, CDR2 FQNEAQ. CDR3 size: 17 residues. The ends lost 1 base at V and 5 bases at J; junction bases unmatched: 10. The CDR3 DNA is TGTGCCAGCAGCTTAGGCCCCCAGACAGGGGGCAGGTATGGCTACACCTTC. Its protein product is CASSLGPQTGGRYGYTF.

This clonotype was detected ten times or more. This sequence joins TRBV7-8 and TRBJ2-1; the D gene is possibly TRBD2 (6 bases). With 6 bases removed from V and 0 bases from J, the gap between germline ends came to 12 bases. CDR1 and CDR2 from the germline V gene are SGHVS and FQNEAQ. This CDR3 comprises 15 residues. CDR3 DNA sequence: TGTGCCAGCAGTGAGGGAGGAACCTCCTACAATGAGCAGTTCTTC. Its protein is CASSEGGTSYNEQFF.

This clonotype was seen many times. The V call is TRBV18, the J call TRBJ1-2, with D possibly being TRBD1 (5 bases). CDR3 length equals 15 residues. Per germline, CDR1 KGHSH and CDR2 LQKENI. Trimming took off 3 bases at V and 8 bases at J, with 19 bases between the two ends. This CDR3 is CASSPTTGRVEGYTF. The CDR3 nucleotides are TGTGCCAGCTCACCTACGACGGGGCGTGTTGAAGGCTACACCTTC.

The chain uses TRBV7-2 and TRBJ1-2; TRBD1 might be the D (6 bases). The CDR3 loop spans 14 amino acids. In germline, CDR1 is SGHTA, CDR2 FQGNSA. V lost 7 bases to trimming and J lost 3 bases, with 15 bases between them. The CDR3 loop reads CASTPAGDYYGYTF. CDR3 in DNA: TGTGCCAGCACCCCAGCAGGGGACTACTATGGCTACACCTTC.

This clonotype occurred many times. V and J are TRBV2 and TRBJ2-6, with 10 nucleotides matching TRBD1. Germline CDR1 SNHLY, CDR2 FYNNEI. J was trimmed by 3 bases and V by 9 bases; bases with no gene match: 8. The CDR3 sequence is 16 residues long. CDR3 region: CASEKTGGSGANVLTF. For the CDR3, the DNA is TGTGCCAGTGAAAAGACAGGGGGCAGTGGGGCCAACGTCCTGACTTTC.

This clonotype is medium-sized (0.01 to 0.1%). The chain recombines TRBV5-1 with TRBJ1-6; 8 bases are shared with TRBD1. Losses at the gene ends were 3 bases for V and 5 bases for J; bases not matched to a gene: 4. The CDR3 extends over 15 amino acids. Germline CDR1 SGHRS, CDR2 YFSETQ. CDR3 DNA sequence: TGCGCCAGCAGCTGGAGGACAGGGAATAATTCACCCCTCCACTTT. Translating gives CASSWRTGNNSPLHF. Full variable domain (outside the CDR3, taken from reference TRBV5-1 and TRBJ1-6): KAGVTQTPRYLIKTRGQQVTLSCSPISGHRSVSWYQQTPGQGLQFLFEYFSETQRNKGNFPGRFSGRQFSNSRSEMNVSTLELGDSALYLCASSWRTGNNSPLHFGNGTRLTVT.

This clonotype occurred many times. The J gene is TRBJ1-5, the V gene TRBV7-2; D is perhaps TRBD1 (6 bases). Germline CDR1 and CDR2: SGHTA and FQGNSA. Trimming cost V 1 base and J 10 bases, with 17 bases left between them. This CDR3 region has 15 residues. CDR3 sequence reads: CASSLDTGTARPQHF. The CDR3 bases are TGTGCCAGCAGCTTAGATACAGGGACCGCTCGACCCCAGCATTTT.

This clonotype was counted only a few times. In nucleotides, the CDR3 is TGTGCCAGCAGCCCCAAAACCGGGACAGGCTCCTACAATGAGCAGTTCTTC. Translated, it gives CASSPKTGTGSYNEQFF. The gene calls are TRBV2 and TRBJ2-1; 8 nucleotides align to TRBD1. The germline V gene encodes CDR1 SNHLY and CDR2 FYNNEI. The CDR3 contains 17 residues. The junction had 10 bases not matched to a gene; V was cut back by 6 bases and J by 0 bases.

This clonotype was seen ten or more times. This chain joins TRBV2 and TRBJ2-7, with D unclear. CDR3 length: 11 amino acids. V was clipped by 4 bases and J by 3 bases, with 4 bases between them. Germline CDR1 reads SNHLY; CDR2 reads FYNNEI. The CDR3 nucleotides read TGTGCCAGCAGTGCCCGCTACGAGCAGTACTTC. Translating it yields CASSARYEQYF.

This clonotype was observed many times. This chain links TRBV9 with TRBJ1-3; no definite D call. Per germline, CDR1 SGDLS and CDR2 YYNGEE. The CDR3 spans 15 residues. Trimming removed 1 base from V and 0 bases from J, with 8 bases in between. CDR3 nucleotide sequence: TGTGCCAGCAGCGTAACAGACTTCTCTGGAAACACCATATATTTT. This codes for CASSVTDFSGNTIYF.

This clonotype was counted many times. The chain recombines TRBV12-3 or TRBV12-4 with TRBJ2-6, with D maybe TRBD2 (5 bases). This CDR3 contains 15 residues. V shed 7 bases and J shed 0 bases, with 10 bases lying between them. The CDR3 DNA follows: TGTGCCAGCACGACGGGGAGCTCTGGGGCCAACGTCCTGACTTTC. This encodes CASTTGSSGANVLTF.

This clonotype was observed at least ten times. The V and J genes are TRBV6-5 and TRBJ1-3, with 7 bases aligning to TRBD1. In germline, CDR1 is MNHEY, CDR2 SVGAGI. The CDR3 runs to 15 residues. Germline trimming cut 6 bases from V and 0 bases from J; bases unmatched to any gene: 5. This chain's CDR3 is CASSQTGSSGNTIYF. DNA of the CDR3: TGTGCCAGCAGCCAGACAGGGAGCTCTGGAAACACCATATATTTT.

This clonotype was found many times. V is TRBV29-1 and J is TRBJ2-7, with D unclear. There are 12 residues in the CDR3. CDR1 is SQVTM, CDR2 ANQGSEA, per germline. V shed 4 bases and J shed 6 bases, with 13 bases lying between them. CDR3 sequence (DNA): TGCAGCGTTGGGAAACAGTCGGGCGAGCAGTACTTC. Translating it yields CSVGKQSGEQYF.

This clonotype was recorded many times. The V call is TRBV7-3, the J call TRBJ2-1, with TRBD1 identical over 7 bases. V dropped 5 bases and J dropped 6; count of bases not matched to a gene: 10. The V gene's germline CDR1 is SGHTA and CDR2 FQGTGA. This CDR3 region has 15 residues. In DNA form, the CDR3 reads TGTGCCAGCAGCCCCGACAGGGTGTCTCCCAATGAGCAGTTCTTC. It specifies CASSPDRVSPNEQFF.

This clonotype came up many times. The chain combines TRBV7-9 with TRBJ1-2; no clear D gene. Between the trimmed V and J ends, which lost 1 base and 4 bases, there was a span of 7 bases. The CDR3 extends over 13 amino acids. Germline V gene data show CDR1 as SEHNR and CDR2 as FQNEAQ (reference sequence). The CDR3 is CASSLGSSYGYTF. In nucleotides, the CDR3 is TGTGCCAGCAGCTTAGGTTCGAGCTATGGCTACACCTTC.

This clonotype was seen repeatedly, ten times or more. This chain uses TRBV13 with TRBJ2-3; possible D gene TRBD2, 5 bases. Germline CDR1 and CDR2: PRHDT and FYEKMQ (reference sequence). Trimming left V 4 bases short and J 1 base short, with 12 bases between. The CDR3 has 15 amino acids. CDR3 DNA: TGTGCCAGCAGCTCTTCTACCGGGGGCACAGATACGCAGTATTTT. Its translation is CASSSSTGGTDTQYF.

This clonotype showed up many times. V and J are TRBV6-6 and TRBJ2-3, with 7 bases identical to TRBD2. Trimming at V came to 4 bases and at J to 2 bases, leaving 15 bases not matched to a gene. Germline V CDR1 and CDR2: MNHNY, SVGAGI (reference sequence). The CDR3 runs 18 residues. CDR3 protein: CASSSAIAPAGFTDTQYF. The CDR3 DNA reads TGTGCCAGCAGTTCCGCCATAGCCCCAGCGGGATTCACAGATACGCAGTATTTT.

This clonotype was recorded at least ten times. The V and J genes are TRBV7-8 and TRBJ1-2, with D possibly TRBD1 on 5 matching bases. Trimming shortened V by 0 bases and J by 2 bases, and 13 bases separated the two germline ends. The CDR3 covers 16 residues. Germline lookup yields CDR1 SGHVS and CDR2 FQNEAQ. CDR3 bases: TGTGCCAGCAGCTTAGCCGGGGGAAACACAAACTATGGCTACACCTTC. Protein: CASSLAGGNTNYGYTF.

This clonotype was detected ten times or more. The chain couples TRBV6-5 to TRBJ2-2, with D perhaps matching TRBD1 (6 bases). In germline, CDR1 is MNHEY, CDR2 SVGAGI. The CDR3 length is 15 residues. Trimming stripped 6 bases from V and 3 bases from J, with 14 bases between. DNA of the CDR3: TGTGCCAGCAGAGCAGGGGAGACAGACACCGGGGAGCTGTTTTTT. Protein product: CASRAGETDTGELFF.

This clonotype was seen many times. A junction end diverges from the germline sequence, so it may reflect a read error. The V call is TRBV11-2, the J call TRBJ2-5, with 9 bases that match TRBD1. CDR3 length equals 11 residues. Germline CDR1 reads SGHAT; CDR2 reads FQNNGV. The chain's CDR3 is CASSLWDRVNF. The CDR3 DNA sequence: TGTGCCAGCAGCTTGTGGGACAGGGTAAACTTC.

Many counts were recorded for this clonotype. The chain carries TRBV28 and TRBJ2-1; 10 bases line up with TRBD2. Germline V gene data show CDR1 as MDHEN and CDR2 as SYDVKM. This CDR3 spans 15 amino acids. The trim removed 5 bases at V and 3 bases at J, leaving 4 bases unmatched. The CDR3 is CASSPTSGLYNEQFF. DNA of the CDR3: TGTGCCAGCAGTCCGACTAGCGGGCTCTACAATGAGCAGTTCTTC.

This clonotype occurred many times. The chain uses TRBV11-2 and TRBJ2-1; a weak D match, TRBD1 (5 bases). V was clipped by 4 bases and J by 9 bases, with 13 bases between them. This CDR3 spans 13 amino acids. Germline-derived CDR1 and CDR2 are SGHAT and FQNNGV. CDR3 sequence: CASSYRGGGEQFF. The DNA of the CDR3 is TGTGCCAGCAGCTATAGGGGTGGCGGTGAGCAGTTCTTC.

This clonotype was counted at least ten times. The rearrangement uses TRBV5-1 and TRBJ2-1, with TRBD1 matching over 8 bases. Per germline, CDR1 SGHRS and CDR2 YFSETQ. The CDR3 consists of 15 residues. V shed 5 bases and J 5 bases; nucleotides not matched to a gene: 9. CDR3 nucleotides: TGCGCCAGCAGACCGGGACAGGAACCAAACAATGAGCAGTTCTTC. It codes for CASRPGQEPNNEQFF.

This clonotype was observed many times. The gene calls are TRBV30 and TRBJ2-3; D unclear. The V end lost 4 bases, the J end lost 3 bases, and 8 bases lay between the germline ends. CDR3 length: 12 amino acids. Germline V gives CDR1 GTSNPN, CDR2 SVGIG (reference sequence). CDR3 bases: TGTGCCTGGACCCCTAGGACAGATACGCAGTATTTT. It is translated as CAWTPRTDTQYF. Full variable domain (missing parts from reference TRBV30 and TRBJ2-3): SQTIHQWPATLVQPVGSPLSLECTVEGTSNPNLYWYRQAAGRGLQLLFYSVGIGQISSEVPQNLSASRPQDRQFILSSKKLLLSDSGFYLCAWTPRTDTQYFGPGTRLTVL.

The chain is built from TRBV6-5 and TRBJ2-7; TRBD2 matches at 11 bases. The CDR3 loop spans 16 amino acids. After removal of 8 bases from V and 0 bases from J, the junction contained 9 bases not matched to a gene. The germline V gene has CDR1 MNHEY and CDR2 SVGAGI. The chain's CDR3 is CASGKLAGGPSYEQYF. In DNA form, the CDR3 reads TGTGCCAGCGGGAAATTAGCGGGGGGGCCCTCCTACGAGCAGTACTTC.

At least ten counts were recorded for this clonotype. J is TRBJ1-5 and V is TRBV5-6; tentative D call: TRBD1 (5 bases). Germline V CDR1 and CDR2: SGHDT, YYEEEE. Trimming pared 1 base from V and 2 bases from J, leaving 7 bases between. The CDR3 spans 14 residues. The CDR3 DNA sequence: TGTGCCAGCAGCTTGAGGGGAGGCAATCAGCCCCAGCATTTT. It translates to CASSLRGGNQPQHF.

This clonotype has at least ten counts. The V gene is TRBV28, the J gene TRBJ1-3, with D maybe TRBD1 (5 bases). The CDR3 length is 14 residues. V was shortened by 4 bases and J by 3 bases, with 10 bases between the two germline ends. Germline V gene sequence: CDR1 MDHEN, CDR2 SYDVKM. The CDR3 spells CASSSQGVGNTIYF. The CDR3 DNA reads TGTGCCAGCAGTTCCCAGGGAGTTGGAAACACCATATATTTT.